This T cell receptor beta chain was identified in a study of shared T cell receptors in the human thymus. Repertoires were generated with immunoSEQ multiplex PCR, while TCRdb's copy carries only in-frame clones and drops some. Found here are hundreds of thousands of clones, 80% to 90% of them singletons; the top ten hold more than 0.01%. The germline V and J ends were trimmed by 0 bases and 4 bases, with 13 bases remaining between them. This CDR3 is built from 15 residues. CDR1 and CDR2 (germline): MNHEY, SVGAGI. Separately, the same data were catalogued under a study of human thymus T cells. From that paper: It was from resections taken during corrective heart surgery that the thymus tissue came.

The clonotype was recovered from a girl under two years old with a congenital heart defect. The sequenced sample consisted of thymocytes. The V gene is TRBV6-5, the J gene TRBJ2-7; TRBD1 is a possible D gene (5 bases). The CDR3 spells CASSYSGVETYEQYF. Written as DNA, the CDR3 is TGTGCCAGCAGTTACTCAGGGGTGGAAACGTACGAGCAGTACTTC.